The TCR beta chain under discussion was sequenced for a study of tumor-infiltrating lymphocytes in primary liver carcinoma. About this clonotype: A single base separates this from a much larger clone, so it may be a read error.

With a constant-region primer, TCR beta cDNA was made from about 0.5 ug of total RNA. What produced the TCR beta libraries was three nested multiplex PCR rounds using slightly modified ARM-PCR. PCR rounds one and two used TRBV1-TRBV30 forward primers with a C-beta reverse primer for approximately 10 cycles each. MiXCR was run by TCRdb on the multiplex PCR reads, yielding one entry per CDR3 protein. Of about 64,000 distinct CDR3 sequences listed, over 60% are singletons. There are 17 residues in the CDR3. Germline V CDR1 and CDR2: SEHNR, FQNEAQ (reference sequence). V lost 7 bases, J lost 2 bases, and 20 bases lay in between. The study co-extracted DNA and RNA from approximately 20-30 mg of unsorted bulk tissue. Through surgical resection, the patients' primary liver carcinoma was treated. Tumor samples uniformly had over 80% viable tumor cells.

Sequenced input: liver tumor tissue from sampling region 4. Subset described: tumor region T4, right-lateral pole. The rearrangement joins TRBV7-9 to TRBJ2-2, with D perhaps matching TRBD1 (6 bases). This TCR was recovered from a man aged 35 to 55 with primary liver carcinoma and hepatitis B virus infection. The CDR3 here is CASTKDAGGPNTGELFF. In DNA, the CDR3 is TGTGCCAGCACCAAGGACGCTGGGGGCCCCAACACCGGGGAGCTGTTTTTT.